The 21 T cell receptor beta chains listed next were all sequenced from one sample in a study of monozygotic twins with cystic fibrosis. Data came from immunoSEQ multiplex PCR; TCRdb stores just in-frame clones and leaves some out. The data contain just over 35,000 clones, just over 90% of them seen just once; the ten biggest clones take up under 0.25%. The sequenced sample was blood. The receptors were sampled from a boy younger than 10 with cystic fibrosis.

This clone was found once. Germline is not matched at one junction end, which may reflect a read error. This chain uses TRBV18 with TRBJ1-2; TRBD1 might be the D (6 bases). CDR3 size: 13 residues. Germline assignment: CDR1 KGHSH and CDR2 LQKENI. CDR3: CASSPPAGGLYSF. CDR3 in DNA: TGTGCCAGCTCACCTCCCGCGGGGGGGCTATACAGCTTC. The entire variable domain, with the rest obtained from reference TRBV18 and TRBJ1-2, is as follows: NAGVMQNPRHLVRRRGQEARLRCSPMKGHSHVYWYRQLPEEGLKFMVYLQKENIIDESGMPKERFSAEFPKEGPSILRIQQVVRGDSAAYFCASSPPAGGLYSFGSGTRLTVV.

The chain carries TRBV7-2 and TRBJ1-2, with 8 positions matching TRBD1. This CDR3 is 15 amino acids long. Germline V gene lookup returns CDR1 SGHTA and CDR2 FQGNSA. After removal of 5 bases from V and 4 bases from J, the junction contained 9 bases not matched to a gene. The CDR3 region is CASSNSGTGLYGYTF. The DNA for the CDR3 is TGTGCCAGCAGCAACTCCGGGACAGGACTCTATGGCTACACCTTC.

This chain links TRBV9 with TRBJ1-5; a possible D gene is TRBD1 (6 bases). This CDR3 comprises 15 residues. Trimming removed 0 bases from V and 4 bases from J, with 11 bases in between. Germline V lookup: CDR1 SGDLS, CDR2 YYNGEE. The CDR3 loop is CASSVDGGANQPQHF. CDR3 coding DNA: TGTGCCAGCAGCGTAGACGGGGGGGCAAATCAGCCCCAGCATTTT.

This chain joins TRBV7-3 and TRBJ2-5; D tentatively fits TRBD1 or TRBD2 (6 bases each). V lost 4 bases to trimming and J lost 4 bases, with 19 bases between them. Germline V gene lookup returns CDR1 SGHTA and CDR2 FQGTGA. The CDR3 has 16 amino acids. The CDR3 loop is CASSSRSLGGPETQYF. CDR3 DNA sequence: TGTGCCAGCAGCTCCCGAAGCCTCGGGGGCCCAGAGACCCAGTACTTC.

The chain uses TRBV27 and TRBJ1-6; D is unclear. The CDR3 sequence is 15 residues long. Per the germline V gene, CDR1 is MNHEY and CDR2 is SMNVEV (reference sequence). V was pared by 3 bases and J by 0 bases, with 6 bases between. The DNA of the CDR3 is TGTGCCAGCAGTTTTAAGAGCTCCTATAATTCACCCCTCCACTTT. It codes for CASSFKSSYNSPLHF.

This clone occurred once. The chain employs TRBV5-5 and TRBJ1-1; the match to TRBD1 covers 9 bases. This CDR3 spans 15 amino acids. Germline assignment: CDR1 SGHKS and CDR2 YYEKEE (reference sequence). The V gene end was trimmed by 4 bases and the J gene end by 3 bases; junction bases not matched to a gene: 7. The CDR3 protein is CASSPGQGLDTEAFF. The DNA of the CDR3 is TGTGCCAGCAGCCCGGGACAGGGTTTGGACACTGAAGCTTTCTTT.

The chain recombines TRBV6-1 with TRBJ2-1; D remains ambiguous. In germline, CDR1 is MNHNS, CDR2 SASEGT. This CDR3 region has 13 residues. V dropped 4 bases and J dropped 1 base, with 5 bases sitting between them. The CDR3 region has the DNA TGTGCCAGCAGTGGGGCTTCCTACAATGAGCAGTTCTTC. As protein: CASSGASYNEQFF.

The chain recombines TRBV13 with TRBJ1-2; D unclear. The V gene lost 0 bases and the J gene lost 4 bases, with 9 bases spanning the gap. CDR3 length: 14 residues. Germline V gene lookup returns CDR1 PRHDT and CDR2 FYEKMQ (reference sequence). CDR3 in DNA: TGTGCCAGCAGCTTAGGCCAGAGAGGCTATGGCTACACCTTC. This translates into CASSLGQRGYGYTF.

The chain uses TRBV15 and TRBJ2-5; D might be TRBD2 (5 bases). Germline CDR1 LNHNV, CDR2 YYDKDF (reference sequence). V was shortened by 0 bases and J by 5 bases, with 13 bases between the two germline ends. CDR3 length: 15 residues. The CDR3 is CATSRDYGVGETQYF. The CDR3 DNA follows: TGTGCCACCAGCAGAGATTACGGGGTTGGGGAGACCCAGTACTTC.

The chain combines TRBV21-1 with TRBJ2-1; no check of the table's D call, TRBD1, against the DNA was made. TRBV21-1 is assigned pseudogene status. This CDR3 has 13 amino acids. The CDR3 sequence is CARCGTGINEQFF. For the CDR3, the DNA is TGTGCCAGATGTGGGACAGGCATCAATGAGCAGTTCTTC.

The chain carries TRBV9 and TRBJ1-4; the D is unclear. Deletions cut 0 bases from V and 0 bases from J, with 6 bases between. The CDR3 loop spans 15 amino acids. Germline values: CDR1 SGDLS, CDR2 YYNGEE. CDR3 in amino acids: CASSVGGSTNEKLFF. The DNA for the CDR3 is TGTGCCAGCAGCGTAGGAGGTTCAACTAATGAAAAACTGTTTTTT.

This rearrangement joins TRBV5-1 to TRBJ1-1; unclear D gene. The CDR3 has 14 amino acids. Germline CDR1 reads SGHRS; CDR2 reads YFSETQ. The V and J ends lost 1 base and 2 bases respectively, with 9 bases between them. DNA for the CDR3: TGCGCCAGCAGCTTGATGCAGCTTAACACTGAAGCTTTCTTT. Protein: CASSLMQLNTEAFF.

The J gene is TRBJ1-1, the V gene TRBV5-1, with 7 bases identical to TRBD1. V shed 3 bases, J shed 6 bases, and the junction held 11 bases outside the gene matches. The germline CDR1 and CDR2 sequences are SGHRS and YFSETQ. CDR3 length: 15 amino acids. For the CDR3, the DNA is TGCGCCAGCAGCTCCTCCCAGGGGGGGAGGGCTGAAGCTTTCTTT. It codes for CASSSSQGGRAEAFF.

The chain carries TRBV6-5 and TRBJ2-5; 13 bases map to TRBD2. The CDR3 is made up of 15 amino acids. Trimming at V came to 6 bases and at J to 5 bases, leaving 6 bases not matched to a gene. The germline V gene has CDR1 MNHEY and CDR2 SVGAGI. The CDR3 DNA sequence: TGTGCCAGCAGAACTAGCGGGGGGGCCGGTGAGACCCAGTACTTC. Its protein is CASRTSGGAGETQYF.

The chain recombines TRBV4-1 with TRBJ1-2; 8 nucleotides line up with TRBD1. There are 13 residues in the CDR3. The V segment lost 5 bases and the J segment 7 bases; nucleotides outside the gene matches: 6. CDR1 and CDR2 from the germline V gene are MGHRA and YSYEKL. CDR3 nucleotides: TGCGCCAGCAGCTCGGACAGGGTAACTGGCTACACCTTC. Its translation is CASSSDRVTGYTF.

The rearrangement uses TRBV4-2 and TRBJ1-1; 7 bases match TRBD1. The CDR3 totals 16 residues. Germline V gives CDR1 LGHNA, CDR2 YNFKEQ. Germline trimming cut 0 bases from V and 3 bases from J; bases unmatched to any gene: 7. CDR3 sequence reads: CASSQDDRGTDTEAFF. For the CDR3, the DNA is TGTGCCAGCAGCCAAGATGACCGGGGGACAGACACTGAAGCTTTCTTT.

The V call is TRBV6-5, the J call TRBJ1-5, with no clear D. The CDR3 runs to 13 residues. The V end lost 10 bases, the J end lost 3 bases, and 13 bases lay between the germline ends. Germline V lookup: CDR1 MNHEY, CDR2 SVGAGI. The CDR3 here is CATSRSDNQPQHF. In DNA, the CDR3 is TGTGCCACCTCGCGTTCGGACAATCAGCCCCAGCATTTT.

The J gene is TRBJ1-1, the V gene TRBV7-2, with D unresolved. Germline CDR1 and CDR2: SGHTA and FQGNSA. CDR3 size: 12 residues. V was cut by 5 bases and J by 5 bases, with 9 bases left in between. CDR3: CASSPSRTEAFF. DNA for the CDR3: TGTGCCAGCAGCCCCTCAAGGACTGAAGCTTTCTTT.

Written as DNA, the CDR3 is TGTGCCAGCAGCCCTAGACTAGCGGGGCGTAACACCGGGGAGCTGTTTTTT. Encoded protein: CASSPRLAGRNTGELFF. The V gene is TRBV7-9, the J gene TRBJ2-2; 11 bases agree with TRBD2. The CDR3 runs to 17 residues. Germline V gene lookup returns CDR1 SEHNR and CDR2 FQNEAQ (reference sequence). V lost 5 bases, J lost 2 bases, and 7 bases stayed unmatched. The complete variable domain, with remaining parts taken from reference TRBV7-9 and TRBJ2-2, reads DTGVSQNPRHKITKRGQNVTFRCDPISEHNRLYWYRQTLGQGPEFLTYFQNEAQLEKSRLLSDRFSAERPKGSFSTLEIQRTEQGDSAMYLCASSPRLAGRNTGELFFGEGSRLTVL.

The chain joins TRBV5-4 to TRBJ2-2; D tentatively reads TRBD1 or TRBD2 (6 bases each). The germline V gene encodes CDR1 SGHNT and CDR2 YYREEE (reference sequence). Trimming stripped 4 bases from V and 6 bases from J, with 16 bases between. The CDR3 covers 15 residues. CDR3 in amino acids: CASSLQGGRPGELFF. The CDR3 DNA is TGTGCCAGCAGCCTACAGGGAGGTCGGCCCGGGGAGCTGTTTTTT.

The rearrangement links TRBV29-1 to TRBJ2-1; weak D call: TRBD2 (5 bases). CDR3 size: 17 residues. V was shortened by 4 bases and J by 0 bases, with 19 bases between the two germline ends. The germline V gene encodes CDR1 SQVTM and CDR2 ANQGSEA. CDR3 amino acids: CSVAPPGLFSSYNEQFF. CDR3 nucleotides: TGCAGCGTTGCCCCACCCGGACTTTTTTCCTCCTACAATGAGCAGTTCTTC.